Below are 5 T cell receptor beta chains sequenced from a single sample in a study of post-analysis software for immune sequencing data. Study-wide findings and caveats: Patients carried several TRBV segments more frequently than controls did, and TRBV5-6, TRBV5-1 and TRBV20-1 were among them.

The library was made from cDNA and included unique molecular identifiers. Each CDR3 protein gets one entry after TCRdb re-called the PCR reads with MiXCR. Among over 150,000 distinct CDR3 sequences listed, about 32% were seen once. These receptors' targets are unknown. Sequenced sample: blood. The receptors here all came from a girl aged 5-17 years with multiple sclerosis.

This clonotype appeared a few times. The chain couples TRBV12-3 or TRBV12-4 to TRBJ1-1; 9 bases match TRBD1. The V segment lost 3 bases and the J segment 6 bases; nucleotides outside the gene matches: 8. This CDR3 is built from 15 residues. The CDR3 sequence is CASSFLGQGPAEAFF. CDR3 coding DNA: TGTGCCAGCAGTTTCCTCGGACAGGGGCCGGCTGAAGCTTTCTTT.

This clonotype has ten or more counts. V usage is TRBV12-3 or TRBV12-4 and J usage is TRBJ1-2; TRBD1 is a possible D gene (5 bases). V gave up 5 bases and J gave up 9 bases, with 13 bases separating them. This CDR3 region has 12 residues. The CDR3 loop reads CASSAGRESYTF. For the CDR3, the DNA is TGTGCCAGCAGTGCGGGCAGGGAGAGCTACACCTTC.

This clonotype was observed at least ten times. The chain couples TRBV6-6 to TRBJ1-1; D uncertain. The CDR3 covers 13 residues. The ends were cut back, 5 bases at V and 2 bases at J, with 9 bases in the middle. Germline V gene data show CDR1 as MNHNY and CDR2 as SVGAGI (reference sequence). CDR3 protein: CASSLTANTEAFF. The CDR3 DNA sequence: TGTGCCAGCAGTCTCACAGCTAACACTGAAGCTTTCTTT.

The chain couples TRBV6-5 to TRBJ1-1, with TRBD1 as a possible D gene (5 bases). From germline, CDR1 is MNHEY and CDR2 SVGAGI. Between the trimmed V and J ends, which lost 7 bases and 1 base, there was a span of 10 bases. The CDR3 consists of 13 residues. The CDR3 loop is CASNQGRNTEAFF. CDR3 sequence (DNA): TGTGCCAGCAACCAGGGACGGAACACTGAAGCTTTCTTT.

This clonotype was seen a few times. The chain combines TRBV15 with TRBJ1-1, with D perhaps matching TRBD1 (6 bases). Per germline, CDR1 LNHNV and CDR2 YYDKDF (reference sequence). V lost 3 bases, J lost 6 bases, and 17 bases lay in between. The CDR3 runs 15 residues. The CDR3 spells CATSSRGQSYAEAFF. Written as DNA, the CDR3 is TGTGCCACCAGCAGCCGAGGACAGTCGTACGCTGAAGCTTTCTTT. Based on the CDR3 plus reference TRBV15 and TRBJ1-1, the full variable domain is DAMVIQNPRYQVTQFGKPVTLSCSQTLNHNVMYWYQQKSSQAPKLLFHYYDKDFNNEADTPDNFQSRRPNTSFCFLDIRSPGLGDTAMYLCATSSRGQSYAEAFFGQGTRLTVV.